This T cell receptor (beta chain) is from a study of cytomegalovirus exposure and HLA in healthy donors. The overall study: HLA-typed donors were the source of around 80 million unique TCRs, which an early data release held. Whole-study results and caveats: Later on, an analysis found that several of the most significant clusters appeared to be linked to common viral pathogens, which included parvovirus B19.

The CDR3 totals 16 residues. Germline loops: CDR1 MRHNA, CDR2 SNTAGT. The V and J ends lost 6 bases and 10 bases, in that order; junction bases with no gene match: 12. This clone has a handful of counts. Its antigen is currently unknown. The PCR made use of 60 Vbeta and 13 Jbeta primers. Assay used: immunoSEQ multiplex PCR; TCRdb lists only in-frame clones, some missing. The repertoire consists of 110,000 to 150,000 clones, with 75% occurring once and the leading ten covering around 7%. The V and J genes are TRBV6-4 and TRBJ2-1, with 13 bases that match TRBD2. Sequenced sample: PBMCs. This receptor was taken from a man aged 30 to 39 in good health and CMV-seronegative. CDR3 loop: CASRDTSGGARGEQFF. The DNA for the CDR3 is TGTGCCAGCAGGGATACTAGCGGGGGGGCCCGGGGAGAGCAGTTCTTC.